Listed here are 20 T cell receptor beta chains from one sample, sequenced in a study of prognosis after radiotherapy for stage I lung cancer. The genomic DNA TCR beta CDR3 region underwent two rounds of multiplex PCR. First-round PCR employed TRBV- and TRBJ-specific primers for each gene. TCRdb re-called the multiplex PCR reads through MiXCR, storing one row per CDR3 protein. The sample holds around 31,000 distinct CDR3 sequences; around half are singletons and the top ten take 15% to 20%. This sample comprised PBMCs, obtained before or after stereotactic body radiation therapy (not recorded which). The source is a donor aged 50 or older with non-small cell lung cancer.

This clonotype came up many times. CDR3 nucleotides: TGTGCCTGGGGGGGGGGGTTATCCCAAGAGACCCAGTACTTC. It specifies CAWGGGLSQETQYF. V gene TRBV30 combines with J gene TRBJ2-5; 7 nucleotides align to TRBD2. CDR1 and CDR2 from the germline V gene are GTSNPN and SVGIG (reference sequence). The CDR3 totals 14 residues. Germline trimming cut 5 bases from V and 1 base from J; bases unmatched to any gene: 7.

This clonotype appeared many times. The CDR3 nucleotides are TGCAGCGTTGAAGGTGGGACAGTCCTCCATGGCTACACCTTC. Encoded protein: CSVEGGTVLHGYTF. The chain recombines TRBV29-1 with TRBJ1-2; 7 bases align to TRBD1. Germline V lookup: CDR1 SQVTM, CDR2 ANQGSEA. This CDR3 spans 14 amino acids. V gave up 1 base and J gave up 6 bases; unmatched junction bases: 8. Combining the CDR3 with reference TRBV29-1 and TRBJ1-2 gives the whole variable domain SAVISQKPSRDICQRGTSLTIQCQVDSQVTMMFWYRQQPGQSLTLIATANQGSEATYESGFVIDKFPISRPNLTFSTLTVSNMSPEDSSIYLCSVEGGTVLHGYTFGSGTRLTVV.

This clonotype is a singleton in its sample. This likely traces to a read error, being one base from a far larger clone. The J gene is TRBJ1-6, the V gene TRBV7-9; 7 nucleotides agree with TRBD1. J lost 8 bases, V lost 4 bases, and 8 bases had no gene match. The CDR3 covers 15 residues. Germline values: CDR1 SEHNR, CDR2 FQNEAQ (reference sequence). The CDR3 reads CASSSGQVGYSPLHF. The CDR3 DNA follows: TGTGCCAGCAGCTCCGGACAGGTGGGGTATTCACCCCTCCACTTT.

Many counts were recorded for this clonotype. In DNA form, the CDR3 reads TGCAGCGTTGCCGGCCGAGCCAAAAACATTCAGTACTTC. This encodes CSVAGRAKNIQYF. V usage is TRBV29-1 and J usage is TRBJ2-4; D is unresolved. The germline V gene has CDR1 SQVTM and CDR2 ANQGSEA. CDR3 size: 13 residues. V was shortened by 4 bases and J by 0 bases, with 7 bases between the two germline ends. Variable domain in full (rest from reference TRBV29-1 and TRBJ2-4): SAVISQKPSRDICQRGTSLTIQCQVDSQVTMMFWYRQQPGQSLTLIATANQGSEATYESGFVIDKFPISRPNLTFSTLTVSNMSPEDSSIYLCSVAGRAKNIQYFGAGTRLSVL.

Of note for this clonotype: This is likely an artifact of a read error, given a far larger clone one base away. The chain links TRBV6-2 or TRBV6-3 to TRBJ1-1; D not certain. The length of the CDR3 is 15 residues. V lost 5 bases to trimming and J lost 4 bases, with 17 bases between them. The germline gives CDR1 MNHEY, CDR2 SVGEGT. CDR3 loop: CASSESLGEGTEAFF. DNA of the CDR3: TGTGCCAGCAGTGAATCGCTAGGAGAGGGCACTGAAGCTTTCTTT.

This clonotype has at least ten counts. The rearrangement uses TRBV7-2 and TRBJ2-3; TRBD2 aligns across 10 bases. The CDR3 length is 18 residues. Germline CDR1 and CDR2: SGHTA and FQGNSA. Unmatched junction bases numbered 16, after V lost 3 bases and J lost 7 bases. The CDR3 reads CASSFFYIGSGRIHTQYF. The CDR3 DNA sequence: TGTGCCAGCAGCTTCTTTTATATAGGTAGCGGGAGGATACATACGCAGTATTTT.

This clonotype was detected many times. The chain links TRBV5-1 to TRBJ2-7, with a possible D match to TRBD2 (5 bases). Germline V lookup: CDR1 SGHRS, CDR2 YFSETQ. The ends were cut back, 3 bases at V and 3 bases at J, with 13 bases in the middle. This CDR3 has 14 amino acids. CDR3 sequence: CASSSSYGSYEQYF. DNA of the CDR3: TGCGCCAGCAGCTCTTCCTATGGGAGCTACGAGCAGTACTTC.

The rearrangement uses TRBV11-3 and TRBJ2-1, with TRBD2 matching over 8 bases. In germline, CDR1 is SGHNT, CDR2 YENEEA. The CDR3 has 19 residues. J lost 2 bases, V lost 7 bases, and 19 bases had no gene match. CDR3 in amino acids: CASISRWMGVAGPYNEQFF. The CDR3, as DNA: TGTGCCAGCATCTCTCGGTGGATGGGGGTAGCGGGACCCTACAATGAGCAGTTCTTC. The complete variable domain, with remaining parts taken from reference TRBV11-3 and TRBJ2-1, reads EAGVVQSPRYKIIEKKQPVAFWCNPISGHNTLYWYLQNLGQGPELLIRYENEEAVDDSQLPKDRFSAERLKGVDSTLKIQPAELGDSAVYLCASISRWMGVAGPYNEQFFGPGTRLTVL.

Notes on this clonotype: A far larger clone is one nucleotide away, so this likely arose from a read error. J is TRBJ2-4 and V is TRBV7-2; D is unclear. Gene TRBJ2-1 matches the end of the DNA better, so the J call may be wrong. This CDR3 has 13 amino acids. Germline CDR1 reads SGHTA; CDR2 reads FQGNSA. In DNA form, the CDR3 reads TGTGCCAGCAGCTTAGGGTTCAGTGATGGGCAGTTCTTC. Translating it yields CASSLGFSDGQFF.

This clonotype was counted ten times or more. The chain joins TRBV20-1 to TRBJ2-1, with D maybe TRBD2 (5 bases). V was shortened by 2 bases and J by 7 bases, with 18 bases between the two germline ends. Per germline, CDR1 DFQATT and CDR2 SNEGSKA (reference sequence). The CDR3 runs 15 residues. For the CDR3, the DNA is TGCAGTGCTAGACACTCTAGAGGGCGGTTGAATGAGCAGTTCTTC. Its translation is CSARHSRGRLNEQFF.

In its sample, this clonotype was seen many times. This clone may be a read error of a much larger clone one base away. The V and J genes are TRBV6-2 or TRBV6-3 and TRBJ2-7; 10 bases line up with TRBD1. V gave up 8 bases and J gave up 2 bases; unmatched junction bases: 15. CDR3 length equals 17 residues. Germline CDR1 is MNHEY and CDR2 is SVGEGT. CDR3 coding DNA: TGTGCCAGCTATGGGGGGGTGCCCGGGACAGGGGCCTACGAGCAGTACTTC. Its translation is CASYGGVPGTGAYEQYF.

This clonotype was seen at least ten times. The rearrangement links TRBV14 to TRBJ2-1; possibly TRBD2 for D (5 bases). The V gene's germline CDR1 is SGHDN and CDR2 FVKESK. V lost 0 bases and J 15 bases, leaving 15 bases between the germline ends. This CDR3 has 13 residues. The CDR3 sequence: CASSQDQSAVGFF. In DNA, the CDR3 is TGTGCCAGCAGCCAAGATCAATCAGCGGTTGGGTTCTTC.

The V call is TRBV6-5, the J call TRBJ2-7; D perhaps matches TRBD1 (5 bases). V lost 2 bases and J lost 6, with 14 bases in between. The CDR3 sequence is 14 residues long. Germline V CDR1 and CDR2: MNHEY, SVGAGI. Written as DNA, the CDR3 is TGTGCCAGCAGTTACACCGGCGGCAGGGTCGAGCAGTACTTC. Translation: CASSYTGGRVEQYF.

This clonotype was counted many times. V is TRBV5-6 and J is TRBJ1-2; 10 nucleotides align to TRBD1. The junction had 11 bases not matched to a gene; V was cut back by 5 bases and J by 7 bases. The V gene's germline CDR1 is SGHDT and CDR2 YYEEEE. This CDR3 is 15 amino acids long. CDR3 sequence: CASSPAGTGVGGYTF. The CDR3 nucleotides are TGTGCCAGCAGTCCGGCCGGGACAGGGGTGGGTGGCTACACCTTC.

The DNA of the CDR3 is TGTGCCAGCATCCCGCGACAGCGCTACGAGCAGTACTTC. Translated: CASIPRQRYEQYF. The chain is built from TRBV3-1 and TRBJ2-7, with a possible D match to TRBD1 (5 bases). The V end lost 7 bases, the J end lost 3 bases, and 13 bases lay between the germline ends. The CDR3 extends over 13 amino acids. From germline, CDR1 is LGHDT and CDR2 YNNKEL (reference sequence).

This clonotype was seen many times. This rearrangement joins TRBV24-1 to TRBJ2-1; 7 bases are shared with TRBD1. The V gene's germline CDR1 is KGHDR and CDR2 SFDVKD. The CDR3 loop spans 14 amino acids. The trim removed 7 bases at V and 7 bases at J, leaving 9 bases unmatched. The CDR3 DNA reads TGTGCCACCAGCCCGAGACAGGGAAGTAATGAGCAGTTCTTC. As protein: CATSPRQGSNEQFF.

This clonotype occurred once. This chain joins TRBV7-2 and TRBJ2-2; TRBD2 matches 9 bases. CDR3 length: 16 residues. Trimming removed 5 bases from V and 5 bases from J; junction bases left unmatched: 9. From germline, CDR1 is SGHTA and CDR2 FQGNSA. This chain's CDR3 is CASSPGTSLRTGELFF. The CDR3 DNA follows: TGTGCCAGCAGCCCGGGGACTAGCTTGAGGACCGGGGAGCTGTTTTTT.

This clonotype was detected many times. The chain is built from TRBV19 and TRBJ2-1, with 16 bases fitting TRBD2. V dropped 10 bases and J dropped 9; count of bases not matched to a gene: 6. Germline CDR1 reads LNHDA; CDR2 reads SQIVND (reference sequence). The CDR3 sequence is 14 residues long. DNA of the CDR3: TGTGCCACCCCCGGGACTAGCGGGAGGGGTGAGCAGTTCTTC. Amino acids: CATPGTSGRGEQFF. Together with reference TRBV19 and TRBJ2-1, the CDR3 gives the full variable domain: DGGITQSPKYLFRKEGQNVTLSCEQNLNHDAMYWYRQDPGQGLRLIYYSQIVNDFQKGDIAEGYSVSREKKESFPLTVTSAQKNPTAFYLCATPGTSGRGEQFFGPGTRLTVL.

Comments on this clonotype: Since a far larger clone is one base different, this is likely a read error. This chain uses TRBV6-4 with TRBJ2-6; D unresolved. The CDR3 is made up of 21 amino acids. Trimming stripped 6 bases from V and 3 bases from J, with 30 bases between. Germline CDR1 MRHNA, CDR2 SNTAGT. The CDR3 bases are TGTGCCAGCAGACTATTCCCCCTACCTTGCAGGTCCCTTCGTGGGGCCAACGTCCTGACTTTC. This codes for CASRLFPLPCRSLRGANVLTF.

The CDR3 is CASRSGTDSGNTIYF. CDR3 sequence (DNA): TGTGCCAGCAGGAGCGGGACGGACTCTGGAAACACCATATATTTT. The rearrangement joins TRBV12-3 or TRBV12-4 to TRBJ1-3, with TRBD1 as a possible D gene (5 bases). The CDR3 extends over 15 amino acids. V was pared by 6 bases and J by 0 bases, with 12 bases between.